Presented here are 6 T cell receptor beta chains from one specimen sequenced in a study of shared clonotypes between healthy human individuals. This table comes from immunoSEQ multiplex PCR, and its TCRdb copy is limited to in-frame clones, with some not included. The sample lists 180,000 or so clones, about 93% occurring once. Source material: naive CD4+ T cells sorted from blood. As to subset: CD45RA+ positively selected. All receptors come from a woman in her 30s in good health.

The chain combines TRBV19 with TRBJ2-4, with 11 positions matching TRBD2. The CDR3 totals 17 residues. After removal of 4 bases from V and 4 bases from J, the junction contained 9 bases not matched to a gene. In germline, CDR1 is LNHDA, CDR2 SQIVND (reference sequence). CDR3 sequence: CASSTPGLADTKNIQYF. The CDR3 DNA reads TGTGCCAGTAGTACACCGGGACTAGCGGATACTAAAAACATTCAGTACTTC. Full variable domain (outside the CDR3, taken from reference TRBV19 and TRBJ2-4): DGGITQSPKYLFRKEGQNVTLSCEQNLNHDAMYWYRQDPGQGLRLIYYSQIVNDFQKGDIAEGYSVSREKKESFPLTVTSAQKNPTAFYLCASSTPGLADTKNIQYFGAGTRLSVL.

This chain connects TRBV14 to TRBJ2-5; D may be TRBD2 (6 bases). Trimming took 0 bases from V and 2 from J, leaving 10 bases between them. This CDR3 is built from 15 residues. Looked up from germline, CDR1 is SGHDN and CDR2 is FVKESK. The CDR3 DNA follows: TGTGCCAGCAGCCAAGAAGGACTACCTCAAGAGACCCAGTACTTC. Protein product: CASSQEGLPQETQYF.

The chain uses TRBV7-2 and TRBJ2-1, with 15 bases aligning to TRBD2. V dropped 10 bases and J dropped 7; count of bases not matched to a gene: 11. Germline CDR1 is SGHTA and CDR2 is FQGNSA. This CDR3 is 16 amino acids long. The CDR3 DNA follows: TGTGCCACACCAAGACCGGGACTAGCGGGAGGTAATGAGCAGTTCTTC. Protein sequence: CATPRPGLAGGNEQFF.

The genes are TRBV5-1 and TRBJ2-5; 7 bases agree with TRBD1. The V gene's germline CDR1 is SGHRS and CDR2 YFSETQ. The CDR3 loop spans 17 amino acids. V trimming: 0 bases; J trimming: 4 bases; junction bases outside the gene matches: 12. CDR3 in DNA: TGCGCCAGCAGCTTGGGTCCAGGGGACAGAGGGTTAGAGACCCAGTACTTC. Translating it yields CASSLGPGDRGLETQYF.

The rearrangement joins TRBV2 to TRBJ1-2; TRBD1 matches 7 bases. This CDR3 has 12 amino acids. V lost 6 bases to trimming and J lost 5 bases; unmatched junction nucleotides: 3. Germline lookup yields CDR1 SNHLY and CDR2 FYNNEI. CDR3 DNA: TGTGCCAGCAGCGGGACAGATTATGGCTACACCTTC. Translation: CASSGTDYGYTF.

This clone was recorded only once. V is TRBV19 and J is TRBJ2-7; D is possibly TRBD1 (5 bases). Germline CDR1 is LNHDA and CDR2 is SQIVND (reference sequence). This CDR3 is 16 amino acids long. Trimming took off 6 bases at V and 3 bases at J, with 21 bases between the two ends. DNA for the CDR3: TGTGCCAGTAGACAGGTATGGGCCGGTAGATTCTACGAGCAGTACTTC. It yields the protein CASRQVWAGRFYEQYF.